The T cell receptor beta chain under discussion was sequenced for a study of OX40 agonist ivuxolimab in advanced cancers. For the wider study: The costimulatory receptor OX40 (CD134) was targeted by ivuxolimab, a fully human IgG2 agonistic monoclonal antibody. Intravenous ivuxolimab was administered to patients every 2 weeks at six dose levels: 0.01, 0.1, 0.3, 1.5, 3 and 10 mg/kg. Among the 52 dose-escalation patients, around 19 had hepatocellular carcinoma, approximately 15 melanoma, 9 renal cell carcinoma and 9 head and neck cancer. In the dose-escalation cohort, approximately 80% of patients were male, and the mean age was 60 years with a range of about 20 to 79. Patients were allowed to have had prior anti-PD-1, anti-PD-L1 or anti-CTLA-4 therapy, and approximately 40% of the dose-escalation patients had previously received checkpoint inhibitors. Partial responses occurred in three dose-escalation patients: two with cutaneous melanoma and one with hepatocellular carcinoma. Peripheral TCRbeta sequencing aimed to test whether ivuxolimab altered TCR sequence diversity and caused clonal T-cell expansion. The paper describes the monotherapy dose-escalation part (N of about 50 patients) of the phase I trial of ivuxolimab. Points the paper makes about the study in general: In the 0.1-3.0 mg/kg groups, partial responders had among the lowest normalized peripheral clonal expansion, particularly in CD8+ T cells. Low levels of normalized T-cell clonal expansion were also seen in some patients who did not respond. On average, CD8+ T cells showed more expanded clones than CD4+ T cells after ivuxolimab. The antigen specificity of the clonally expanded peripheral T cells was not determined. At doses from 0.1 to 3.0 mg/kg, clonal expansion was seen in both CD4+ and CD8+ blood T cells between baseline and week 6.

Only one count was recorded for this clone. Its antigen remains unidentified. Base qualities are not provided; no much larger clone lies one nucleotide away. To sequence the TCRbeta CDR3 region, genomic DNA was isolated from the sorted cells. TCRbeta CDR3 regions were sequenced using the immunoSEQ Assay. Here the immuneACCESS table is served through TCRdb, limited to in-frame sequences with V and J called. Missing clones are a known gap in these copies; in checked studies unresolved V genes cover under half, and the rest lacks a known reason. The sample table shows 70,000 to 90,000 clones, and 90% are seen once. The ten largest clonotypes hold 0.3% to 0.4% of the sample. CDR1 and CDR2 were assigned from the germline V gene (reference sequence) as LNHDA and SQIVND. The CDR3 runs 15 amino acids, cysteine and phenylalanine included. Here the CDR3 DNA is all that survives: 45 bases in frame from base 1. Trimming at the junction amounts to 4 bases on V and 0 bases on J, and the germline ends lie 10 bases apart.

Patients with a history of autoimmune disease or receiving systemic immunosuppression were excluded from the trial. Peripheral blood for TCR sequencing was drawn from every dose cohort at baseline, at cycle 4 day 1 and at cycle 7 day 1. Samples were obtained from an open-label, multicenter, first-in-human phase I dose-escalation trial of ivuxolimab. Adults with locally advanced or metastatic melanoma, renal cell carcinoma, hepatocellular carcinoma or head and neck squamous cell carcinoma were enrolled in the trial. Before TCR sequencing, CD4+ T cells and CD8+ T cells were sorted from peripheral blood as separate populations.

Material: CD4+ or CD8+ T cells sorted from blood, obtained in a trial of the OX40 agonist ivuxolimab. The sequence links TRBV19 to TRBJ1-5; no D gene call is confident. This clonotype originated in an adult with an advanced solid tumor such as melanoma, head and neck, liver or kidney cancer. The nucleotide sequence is TGTGCCAGTAGTACCCACACGAATAGCAATCAGCCCCAGCATTTT. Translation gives CASSTHTNSNQPQHF.